Each of the 30 T cell receptor beta chains below was sequenced from the same sample in a study of T-cell memory formation after mild COVID-19. TCRdb itself ran the 5' RACE reads through MiXCR, one entry per CDR3 protein. The sample yields around 34,000 distinct CDR3 sequences, around 8% seen once. Specimen: PBMCs or a T cell subset sorted from them (not recorded which). These receptors were obtained from a young man who had mild COVID-19 (a few samples of this study predate the infection). Cell type and time point are not known.

This clonotype was found many times. CDR3 nucleotide sequence: TGTGCCAGCAGCCTCAGCGGGGGGGCGAGTAATGAGCAGTTCTTC. Translated: CASSLSGGASNEQFF. The chain uses TRBV7-6 and TRBJ2-1, with 10 bases aligning to TRBD2. Germline CDR1 SGHVS, CDR2 FNYEAQ. This CDR3 spans 15 amino acids. Unmatched junction bases numbered 8, after V lost 5 bases and J lost 7 bases.

This clonotype turned up a few times. The J gene is TRBJ2-3, the V gene TRBV6-2 or TRBV6-3; 7 bases align to TRBD2. Per germline, CDR1 MNHEY and CDR2 SVGEGT. The ends lost 6 bases at V and 3 bases at J; junction bases unmatched: 0. The CDR3 sequence is 12 residues long. CDR3 protein: CASRRGTDTQYF. As DNA, the CDR3 is TGTGCCAGCAGGCGGGGGACAGATACGCAGTATTTT.

This clonotype was recorded at least ten times. The gene calls are TRBV7-9 and TRBJ1-5; D remains ambiguous. Germline V gene data show CDR1 as SEHNR and CDR2 as FQNEAQ (reference sequence). The CDR3 loop spans 17 amino acids. V dropped 5 bases and J dropped 4 bases, with 21 bases sitting between them. CDR3 in DNA: TGTGCCAGCAGCGAAACCGCGGACGGCTATAATAATCAGCCCCAGCATTTT. This translates into CASSETADGYNNQPQHF.

This clonotype was counted ten times or more. The V call is TRBV29-1, the J call TRBJ1-2; possibly TRBD1 for D (5 bases). Trimming removed 6 bases at V and 4 bases at J, with 12 bases between. Germline lookup yields CDR1 SQVTM and CDR2 ANQGSEA. The CDR3 consists of 12 residues. CDR3 in DNA: TGCAGCGTACGGGGCCTCGGCTATGGCTACACCTTC. Its translation: CSVRGLGYGYTF.

This clonotype has only a few counts. The chain carries TRBV29-1 and TRBJ2-6; TRBD1 is a possible D gene (6 bases). The V gene's germline CDR1 is SQVTM and CDR2 ANQGSEA. This CDR3 spans 12 amino acids. The DNA for the CDR3 is TGCGGGGGCAGGTTAGGGGCCAACGTCCTGACTTTC. Its protein product is CGGRLGANVLTF. The variable domain in full, with the rest retrieved from reference TRBV29-1 and TRBJ2-6, is SAVISQKPSRDICQRGTSLTIQCQVDSQVTMMFWYRQQPGQSLTLIATANQGSEATYESGFVIDKFPISRPNLTFSTLTVSNMSPEDSSIYLCGGRLGANVLTFGAGSRLTVL.

This clonotype was detected ten times or more. The V call is TRBV3-1, the J call TRBJ2-1, with D perhaps matching TRBD1 (5 bases). V lost 5 bases, J lost 4 bases, and 15 bases lay in between. This CDR3 region has 15 residues. Per the germline V gene, CDR1 is LGHDT and CDR2 is YNNKEL (reference sequence). Written as DNA, the CDR3 is TGTGCCAGCAGCAAAAGGGCCGACAGTTACAATGAGCAGTTCTTC. This encodes CASSKRADSYNEQFF.

The sample holds many counts of this clonotype. This chain joins TRBV7-2 and TRBJ2-3; 8 nucleotides line up with TRBD2. V gave up 5 bases and J gave up 1 base; unmatched junction bases: 14. The CDR3 covers 18 residues. Germline values: CDR1 SGHTA, CDR2 FQGNSA. As DNA, the CDR3 is TGTGCCAGCAGCCCTCGGCGGGGGGCCTCGCCACGCACAGATACGCAGTATTTT. As protein: CASSPRRGASPRTDTQYF. Based on the CDR3 plus reference TRBV7-2 and TRBJ2-3, the full variable domain is GAGVSQSPSNKVTEKGKDVELRCDPISGHTALYWYRQSLGQGLEFLIYFQGNSAPDKSGLPSDRFSAERTGGSVSTLTIQRTQQEDSAVYLCASSPRRGASPRTDTQYFGPGTRLTVL.

This clonotype was observed many times. The V and J genes are TRBV28 and TRBJ2-2; tentative D call: TRBD1 (6 bases). Trimming removed 3 bases from V and 6 bases from J, with 14 bases in between. Germline loops: CDR1 MDHEN, CDR2 SYDVKM. The CDR3 covers 15 residues. CDR3 in amino acids: CASSFPGQPSGELFF. CDR3 DNA sequence: TGTGCCAGCAGTTTCCCCGGACAGCCTTCCGGGGAGCTGTTTTTT.

This clonotype was seen ten or more times. V usage is TRBV4-2 and J usage is TRBJ1-6, with 12 nucleotides matching TRBD1. Germline CDR1 reads LGHNA; CDR2 reads YNFKEQ. The ends lost 5 bases at V and 12 bases at J; junction bases unmatched: 11. The CDR3 runs to 16 residues. In DNA, the CDR3 is TGTGCCAGCAGCACTAGGGACAGGGGGCGCGACGGACCCCTCCACTTT. Encoded protein: CASSTRDRGRDGPLHF.

This clonotype is labeled medium-sized (0.01 to 0.1%). This sequence joins TRBV5-1 and TRBJ2-7; D is undetermined. The germline V and J ends were trimmed by 8 bases and 1 base, with 10 bases remaining between them. CDR3 length equals 12 residues. In germline, CDR1 is SGHRS, CDR2 YFSETQ. CDR3 region: CASGFGSYEQYF. The CDR3 nucleotides are TGCGCCAGTGGATTTGGGTCCTACGAGCAGTACTTC.

This clonotype was counted ten times or more. The V gene is TRBV6-5, the J gene TRBJ2-5; 8 positions agree with TRBD2. Germline assignment: CDR1 MNHEY and CDR2 SVGAGI. The CDR3 is made up of 14 amino acids. V shed 5 bases, J shed 3 bases, and the junction held 5 bases outside the gene matches. DNA of the CDR3: TGTGCCAGCAGTCCTGCGGGGGGCAAAGAGACCCAGTACTTC. It codes for CASSPAGGKETQYF.

Notes on this clonotype: A clone one base away is much larger, so this may be a read error. V usage is TRBV7-2 and J usage is TRBJ1-5; TRBD1 is a possible D gene (5 bases). V was clipped by 6 bases and J by 2 bases, with 14 bases between them. From germline, CDR1 is SGHTA and CDR2 FQGNSA. CDR3 length: 15 amino acids. The CDR3 bases are TGTGCCAGCAGACCGGGGGAGGCGGGCAATCAGCCCCAGCATTTT. This codes for CASRPGEAGNQPQHF.

This clonotype has a count of ten or more. V is TRBV2 and J is TRBJ2-1; D gene unclear. This CDR3 contains 10 residues. In germline, CDR1 is SNHLY, CDR2 FYNNEI. V lost 6 bases and J lost 10, with 7 bases in between. The CDR3 nucleotides are TGTGCCAGCAGATTTAGGGAGCAGTTCTTC. This encodes CASRFREQFF.

This clonotype has just a few counts. This chain joins TRBV4-2 and TRBJ1-6; D remains unclear. The V end lost 6 bases, the J end lost 0 bases, and 12 bases lay between the germline ends. This CDR3 has 16 amino acids. Germline CDR1 reads LGHNA; CDR2 reads YNFKEQ. The CDR3 region is CASSERGGSYNSPLHF. DNA of the CDR3: TGTGCCAGCAGTGAGCGGGGTGGCTCCTATAATTCACCCCTCCACTTT.

This clonotype was detected ten times or more. The chain combines TRBV5-1 with TRBJ1-1, with D unresolved. Per the germline V gene, CDR1 is SGHRS and CDR2 is YFSETQ. The CDR3 extends over 17 amino acids. V lost 2 bases to trimming and J lost 1 base, with 18 bases between them. CDR3 sequence: CASSLSLLGDSNTEAFF. The CDR3 DNA reads TGCGCCAGCAGCTTAAGTCTATTAGGAGACTCGAACACTGAAGCTTTCTTT.

This clonotype was recorded many times. This sequence joins TRBV20-1 and TRBJ2-5; D call uncertain. This CDR3 is built from 12 residues. The germline V gene has CDR1 DFQATT and CDR2 SNEGSKA (reference sequence). Trimming cost V 2 bases and J 3 bases, with 7 bases left between them. The DNA for the CDR3 is TGCAGTGCTAGACTGCAGGAAGAGACCCAGTACTTC. Translated: CSARLQEETQYF.

This clonotype was seen many times. The chain recombines TRBV4-1 with TRBJ2-2; TRBD1 might be the D (5 bases). V lost 1 base and J lost 2, with 8 bases in between. Per the germline V gene, CDR1 is MGHRA and CDR2 is YSYEKL. This CDR3 has 15 residues. The CDR3 here is CASSQGQGNTGELFF. The CDR3, as DNA: TGCGCCAGCAGCCAAGGGCAGGGCAACACCGGGGAGCTGTTTTTT.

By frequency in the sample, this clonotype is medium-sized. The rearrangement joins TRBV6-2 or TRBV6-3 to TRBJ2-2; 9 nucleotides match TRBD1. CDR3 length equals 16 residues. With V trimmed by 3 bases and J by 8 bases, 10 bases remained unmatched. Germline lookup yields CDR1 MNHEY and CDR2 SVGEGT. The CDR3 DNA is TGTGCCAGCAGTTATGGGACAGGGCGAGCGACAGGGGAGCTGTTTTTT. The encoded protein is CASSYGTGRATGELFF.

This clonotype was counted many times. This sequence joins TRBV6-5 and TRBJ1-4; D not resolved. Per the germline V gene, CDR1 is MNHEY and CDR2 is SVGAGI. V was shortened by 0 bases and J by 5 bases, with 4 bases between the two germline ends. The CDR3 sequence is 13 residues long. DNA of the CDR3: TGTGCCAGCAGTTACTCGGGGAATGAAAAACTGTTTTTT. Translating gives CASSYSGNEKLFF.

There are many counts of this clonotype. This chain connects TRBV7-2 to TRBJ1-2; 7 bases are a match to TRBD1. There are 15 residues in the CDR3. Germline-derived CDR1 and CDR2 are SGHTA and FQGNSA. Trimming at V came to 5 bases and at J to 6 bases, leaving 12 bases not matched to a gene. CDR3 DNA: TGTGCCAGCAGCGCCCGGGAGGGGGCGCGGGATGGCTACACCTTC. Residues: CASSAREGARDGYTF.

A remark on this clonotype: It may be a read error: a sequence one base away is much more abundant. The chain employs TRBV7-2 and TRBJ2-5; a possible D gene is TRBD2 (6 bases). The CDR3 is made up of 14 amino acids. The germline gives CDR1 SGHTA, CDR2 FQGNSA. The CDR3 bases are TGTGCCAGCAGCTTAGATCGGGGAGGTGAGACCAAGTACTTC. Translated, it gives CASSLDRGGETKYF.

The table lists this clonotype with many counts. The V call is TRBV10-1, the J call TRBJ2-3, with 9 bases matching TRBD1. Germline lookup yields CDR1 WNHNN and CDR2 SYGVQD (reference sequence). The CDR3 is 16 amino acids. The J segment lost 6 bases and the V segment lost 3 bases, leaving 10 bases of the junction unmatched. CDR3 bases: TGCGCCAGCAGTGACGTGGGGGACAGGGATCCCGATACGCAGTATTTT. The encoded protein is CASSDVGDRDPDTQYF.

This clonotype was recorded many times. The chain recombines TRBV10-2 with TRBJ1-2, with D uncertain. This CDR3 region has 13 residues. The germline V gene encodes CDR1 WSHSY and CDR2 SAAADI. Trimming stripped 7 bases from V and 4 bases from J, with 13 bases between. The CDR3 here is CASNSGPSYGYTF. The DNA of the CDR3 is TGCGCCAGCAATTCCGGGCCGAGCTATGGCTACACCTTC.

The sample holds many counts of this clonotype. The J gene is TRBJ1-4, the V gene TRBV3-1; no reliable D call. The CDR3 has 14 residues. Between the trimmed V and J ends, which lost 1 base and 4 bases, there was a span of 7 bases. Looked up from germline, CDR1 is LGHDT and CDR2 is YNNKEL (reference sequence). The CDR3 sequence is CASSQGGINEKLFF. The CDR3 nucleotides are TGTGCCAGCAGCCAAGGAGGGATTAATGAAAAACTGTTTTTT.

There are many counts of this clonotype. The chain carries TRBV11-2 and TRBJ2-7, with D maybe TRBD2 (6 bases). CDR1 is SGHAT, CDR2 FQNNGV, per germline. V lost 7 bases, J lost 7 bases, and 20 bases lay in between. The CDR3 covers 14 residues. CDR3 sequence: CASNPWGTVVEQYV. The CDR3 DNA sequence: TGTGCCAGCAACCCTTGGGGGACTGTGGTAGAGCAGTACGTC.

This clonotype was picked up a small number of times. This chain connects TRBV12-3 or TRBV12-4 to TRBJ1-5; TRBD1 might be the D (6 bases). Trimming pared 5 bases from V and 2 bases from J, leaving 22 bases between. The CDR3 extends over 18 amino acids. The CDR3 loop reads CASSDPGTIAFGNQPQHF. CDR3 DNA: TGTGCCAGCAGTGACCCCGGGACAATTGCCTTCGGCAATCAGCCCCAGCATTTT.

The sample holds many counts of this clonotype. The chain carries TRBV29-1 and TRBJ1-4; D not certain. Trimming left V 5 bases short and J 7 bases short, with 11 bases between. The CDR3 runs 12 residues. Per germline, CDR1 SQVTM and CDR2 ANQGSEA. CDR3 nucleotide sequence: TGCAGCGTTCCCTCAGAGGGTGAAAAACTGTTTTTT. It is translated as CSVPSEGEKLFF.

This clonotype was recorded at least ten times. This rearrangement joins TRBV20-1 to TRBJ2-7; no reliable D call. V was pared by 3 bases and J by 6 bases, with 3 bases between. The CDR3 has 9 amino acids. From germline, CDR1 is DFQATT and CDR2 SNEGSKA (reference sequence). Here the CDR3 DNA reads TGCAGTGCTAGGTCCGAGCAGTACGTC. Its translation is CSARSEQYV.

This clonotype was seen at least ten times. In DNA, the CDR3 is TGTGCCAGCAGCTTCAGGGTTTCGGGTCCTGAGCAGTTCTTC. Its translation is CASSFRVSGPEQFF. The rearrangement joins TRBV7-2 to TRBJ2-1; D may be TRBD1 (5 bases). The CDR3 is 14 amino acids. CDR1 and CDR2 from the germline V gene are SGHTA and FQGNSA. V dropped 3 bases and J dropped 9 bases, with 15 bases sitting between them.

This clonotype was observed many times. The CDR3 sequence: CSVDGTSGYTDTQYF. CDR3 coding DNA: TGCAGCGTTGACGGGACTAGCGGATACACAGATACGCAGTATTTT. V and J are TRBV29-1 and TRBJ2-3, with 11 bases matching TRBD2. Germline V gene data show CDR1 as SQVTM and CDR2 as ANQGSEA. V lost 3 bases to trimming and J lost 2 bases; unmatched junction nucleotides: 4. This CDR3 region has 15 residues.